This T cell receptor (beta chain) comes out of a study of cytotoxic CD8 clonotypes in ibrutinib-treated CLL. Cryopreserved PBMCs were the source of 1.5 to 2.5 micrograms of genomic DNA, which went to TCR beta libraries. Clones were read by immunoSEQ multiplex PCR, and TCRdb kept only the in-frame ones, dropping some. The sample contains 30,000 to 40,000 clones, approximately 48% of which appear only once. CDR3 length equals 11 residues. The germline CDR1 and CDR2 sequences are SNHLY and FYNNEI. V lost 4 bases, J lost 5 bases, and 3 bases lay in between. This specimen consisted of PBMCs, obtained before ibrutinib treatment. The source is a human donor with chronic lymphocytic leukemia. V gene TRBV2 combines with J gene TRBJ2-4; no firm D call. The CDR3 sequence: CASSGQNIQYF. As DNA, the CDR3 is TGTGCCAGCAGTGGCCAAAACATTCAGTACTTC.